Following are 14 T cell receptor beta chains from one sample sequenced in a study of blood T cell repertoires in COVID-19. Only in-frame clones appear in the TCRdb table, and some are missing; sequencing was by immunoSEQ multiplex PCR. This table holds some 110,000 clones, roughly 89% found once. Sequencing used peripheral blood. Source of these receptors: a middle-aged man with acute or convalescent COVID-19.

J is TRBJ2-1 and V is TRBV20-1, with 9 positions matching TRBD2. Germline-derived CDR1 and CDR2 are DFQATT and SNEGSKA (reference sequence). Unmatched junction bases numbered 12, after V lost 3 bases and J lost 9 bases. The CDR3 consists of 15 residues. For the CDR3, the DNA is TGCAGTGCTAGTATAGTGGGACTAGCTTGGAGTGAGCAGTTCTTC. Translating it yields CSASIVGLAWSEQFF.

This chain links TRBV2 with TRBJ2-5; 8 bases map to TRBD2. This CDR3 is built from 13 residues. CDR1 is SNHLY and CDR2 is FYNNEI in the germline V gene. V shed 8 bases, J shed 5 bases, and the junction held 7 bases outside the gene matches. The CDR3 here is CASEGGRLETQYF. CDR3 DNA sequence: TGTGCCAGCGAAGGCGGGAGGTTGGAGACCCAGTACTTC.

This clone was detected only once. The CDR3 nucleotides read TGTGCCAGCAGCTTCGGGGACAGGGGAGGTTATGGCTACACCTTC. Translating gives CASSFGDRGGYGYTF. The rearrangement links TRBV5-6 to TRBJ1-2, with 10 bases that match TRBD1. The junction had 6 bases not matched to a gene; V was cut back by 2 bases and J by 5 bases. The germline gives CDR1 SGHDT, CDR2 YYEEEE. The CDR3 spans 15 residues.

The chain recombines TRBV9 with TRBJ1-2; D might be TRBD1 (6 bases). V lost 4 bases and J 7 bases, leaving 20 bases between the germline ends. CDR3 length equals 15 residues. Germline V lookup: CDR1 SGDLS, CDR2 YYNGEE. CDR3 amino acids: CASSLTAGVRAGYTF. Written as DNA, the CDR3 is TGTGCCAGCAGCCTAACAGCAGGGGTTCGTGCTGGCTACACCTTC.

The genes are TRBV3-1 (or the pseudogene TRBV3-2) and TRBJ2-1; 12 nucleotides agree with TRBD2. Germline assignment: CDR1 LGHDT and CDR2 YNNKEL (reference sequence). The CDR3 covers 18 residues. The junction had 12 bases not matched to a gene; V was cut back by 6 bases and J by 3 bases. The CDR3 here is CASRSLAGGSGGYNEQFF. Here the CDR3 DNA reads TGTGCCAGCAGATCCCTAGCGGGAGGGTCGGGAGGCTACAATGAGCAGTTCTTC.

The chain has TRBV7-9 and TRBJ2-1, with TRBD2 identical over 10 bases. The CDR3 has 15 amino acids. The germline gives CDR1 SEHNR, CDR2 FQNEAQ (reference sequence). Unmatched junction bases numbered 6, after V lost 0 bases and J lost 10 bases. In DNA, the CDR3 is TGTGCCAGCAGCTTAGCCGCTAGCGGGAGAGGCGAGCAGTTCTTC. Its translation is CASSLAASGRGEQFF.

This rearrangement joins TRBV4-2 to TRBJ2-5; the match to TRBD2 covers 12 bases. Trimming at V came to 3 bases and at J to 0 bases, leaving 8 bases not matched to a gene. Germline CDR1 LGHNA, CDR2 YNFKEQ. The CDR3 spans 18 residues. CDR3 sequence reads: CASSHVLAGGQNQETQYF. The CDR3, as DNA: TGTGCCAGCAGCCATGTACTAGCGGGAGGCCAAAACCAAGAGACCCAGTACTTC.

The chain employs TRBV5-8 and TRBJ1-3, with 7 nucleotides matching TRBD1. V was pared by 4 bases and J by 0 bases, with 10 bases of the junction left unmatched. The germline gives CDR1 SGHTS, CDR2 YDEGEE. The CDR3 consists of 17 residues. Here the CDR3 reads CASSAAGTDFSGNTIYF. The CDR3 DNA sequence: TGTGCCAGCAGCGCGGCCGGGACAGATTTCTCTGGAAACACCATATATTTT.

The gene calls are TRBV7-2 and TRBJ1-2, with 7 bases lining up with TRBD1. Per the germline V gene, CDR1 is SGHTA and CDR2 is FQGNSA. V gave up 5 bases and J gave up 0 bases; unmatched junction bases: 6. This CDR3 spans 15 amino acids. In DNA form, the CDR3 reads TGTGCCAGCAGCAAGCTACAGGGGACTAACTATGGCTACACCTTC. Translation: CASSKLQGTNYGYTF. Full variable domain (remainder filled in from reference TRBV7-2 and TRBJ1-2): GAGVSQSPSNKVTEKGKDVELRCDPISGHTALYWYRQSLGQGLEFLIYFQGNSAPDKSGLPSDRFSAERTGGSVSTLTIQRTQQEDSAVYLCASSKLQGTNYGYTFGSGTRLTVV.

The V call is TRBV9, the J call TRBJ2-7; no clear D gene. This CDR3 contains 14 residues. Germline CDR1 SGDLS, CDR2 YYNGEE. V gave up 4 bases and J gave up 0 bases, with 11 bases separating them. DNA for the CDR3: TGTGCCAGCAGCCCCCAGGTTAACTCCTACGAGCAGTACTTC. It encodes CASSPQVNSYEQYF.

The table lists this clone with a count of one. The rearrangement joins TRBV19 to TRBJ2-2; D might be TRBD2 (6 bases). The CDR3 runs to 12 residues. Germline V gene lookup returns CDR1 LNHDA and CDR2 SQIVND (reference sequence). Trimming removed 11 bases from V and 5 bases from J, with 12 bases in between. CDR3 sequence: CAGGRDTGELFF. Written as DNA, the CDR3 is TGTGCCGGAGGGCGGGATACCGGGGAGCTGTTTTTT.

The V and J genes are TRBV27 and TRBJ1-5; D remains ambiguous. Trimming shortened V by 3 bases and J by 0 bases, and 9 bases separated the two germline ends. The V gene's germline CDR1 is MNHEY and CDR2 SMNVEV (reference sequence). The CDR3 has 15 amino acids. The CDR3, as DNA: TGTGCCAGCAGTTTGGCGGGAGATAGCAATCAGCCCCAGCATTTT. Its protein product is CASSLAGDSNQPQHF.

This chain joins TRBV5-4 and TRBJ2-7; weak D call: TRBD1 (6 bases). Trimming left V 4 bases short and J 1 base short, with 12 bases between. CDR1 and CDR2 from the germline V gene are SGHNT and YYREEE (reference sequence). The CDR3 totals 14 residues. CDR3 sequence reads: CASSPRTESYEQYF. As DNA, the CDR3 is TGTGCCAGCAGCCCACGGACAGAGTCCTACGAGCAGTACTTC.

The chain combines TRBV20-1 with TRBJ2-7; TRBD2 is a possible D gene (6 bases). CDR3 length equals 13 residues. Looked up from germline, CDR1 is DFQATT and CDR2 is SNEGSKA (reference sequence). Between the trimmed V and J ends, which lost 3 bases and 3 bases, there was a span of 12 bases. DNA for the CDR3: TGCAGTGCTAGTACCGGGAGCCTCTACGAGCAGTACTTC. Translated, it gives CSASTGSLYEQYF.